This TCR beta chain emerged from a study of shared T cell receptors in the human thymus. Using immunoSEQ multiplex PCR, the repertoire was profiled, and TCRdb retains in-frame clones only, with some absent. This table has approximately 730,000 clones, roughly 88% appearing once. The germline CDR1 and CDR2 sequences are LNHDA and SQIVND (reference sequence). V was pared by 5 bases and J by 0 bases, with 11 bases between. The CDR3 loop spans 15 amino acids. These data are also associated with another study on human thymus T cells. As reported in that work: During corrective heart surgery, resections were taken, and the thymus tissue came from them.

The TCR sequence derives from a girl under three years old with a congenital heart defect. The rearrangement links TRBV19 to TRBJ1-3; D unresolved. The sequenced sample was thymocytes. The CDR3: CASSLLVDSGNTIYF. The CDR3, as DNA: TGTGCCAGTAGTCTCCTAGTTGACTCTGGAAACACCATATATTTT.